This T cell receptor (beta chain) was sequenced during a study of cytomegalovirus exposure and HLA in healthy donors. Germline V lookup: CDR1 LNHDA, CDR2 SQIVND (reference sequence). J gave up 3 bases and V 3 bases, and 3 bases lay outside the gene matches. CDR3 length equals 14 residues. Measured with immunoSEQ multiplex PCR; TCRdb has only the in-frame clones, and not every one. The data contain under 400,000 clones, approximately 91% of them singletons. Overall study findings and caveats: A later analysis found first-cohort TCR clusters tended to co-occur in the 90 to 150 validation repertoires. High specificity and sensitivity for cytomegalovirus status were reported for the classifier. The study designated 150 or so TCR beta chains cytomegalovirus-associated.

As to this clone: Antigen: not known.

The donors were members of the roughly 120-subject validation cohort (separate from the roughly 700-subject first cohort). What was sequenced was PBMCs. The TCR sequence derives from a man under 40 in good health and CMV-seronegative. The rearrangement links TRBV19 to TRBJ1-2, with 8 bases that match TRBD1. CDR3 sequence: CASSMTGVDYGYTF. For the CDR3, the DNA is TGTGCCAGTAGTATGACAGGGGTGGACTATGGCTACACCTTC.